This note documents a single TCR beta chain sequence. The data were obtained in a study of T-cell reconstitution after alpha-beta-depleted transplantation in children. Molecular barcoding with unique molecular identifiers was used for the TCRbeta library. MiXCR was run by TCRdb on the PCR reads, yielding one entry per CDR3 protein. The data show roughly 500,000 distinct CDR3 sequences, approximately 30% seen once. The CDR3 runs to 14 residues. Looked up from germline, CDR1 is SGHRS and CDR2 is YFSETQ. The V end lost 0 bases, the J end lost 1 base, and 7 bases lay between the germline ends. The receptor was derived from a human donor who donated a stem cell graft to a child with aplastic anemia. The starting material was PBMCs from the stem cell graft donor, obtained from the stem cell graft. The V and J genes are TRBV5-1 and TRBJ2-5, with D uncertain. The CDR3 nucleotides are TGCGCCAGCAGCTTGGGGGCTATCCAAGAGACCCAGTACTTC. It yields the protein CASSLGAIQETQYF.